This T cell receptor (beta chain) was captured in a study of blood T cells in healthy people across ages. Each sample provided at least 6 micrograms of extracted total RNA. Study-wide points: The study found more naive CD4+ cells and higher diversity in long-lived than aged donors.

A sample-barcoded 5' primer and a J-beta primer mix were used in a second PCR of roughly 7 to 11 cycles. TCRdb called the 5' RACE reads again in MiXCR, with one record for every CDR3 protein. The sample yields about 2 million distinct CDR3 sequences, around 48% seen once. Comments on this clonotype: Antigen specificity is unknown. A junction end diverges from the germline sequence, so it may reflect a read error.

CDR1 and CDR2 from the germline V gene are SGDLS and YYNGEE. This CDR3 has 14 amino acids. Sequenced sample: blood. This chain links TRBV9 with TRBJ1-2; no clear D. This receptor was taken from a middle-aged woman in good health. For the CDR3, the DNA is TGTGCCAGTAGCGTAGCCTCCGCGGTTTATGGCTACACCTTC. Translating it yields CASSVASAVYGYTF.